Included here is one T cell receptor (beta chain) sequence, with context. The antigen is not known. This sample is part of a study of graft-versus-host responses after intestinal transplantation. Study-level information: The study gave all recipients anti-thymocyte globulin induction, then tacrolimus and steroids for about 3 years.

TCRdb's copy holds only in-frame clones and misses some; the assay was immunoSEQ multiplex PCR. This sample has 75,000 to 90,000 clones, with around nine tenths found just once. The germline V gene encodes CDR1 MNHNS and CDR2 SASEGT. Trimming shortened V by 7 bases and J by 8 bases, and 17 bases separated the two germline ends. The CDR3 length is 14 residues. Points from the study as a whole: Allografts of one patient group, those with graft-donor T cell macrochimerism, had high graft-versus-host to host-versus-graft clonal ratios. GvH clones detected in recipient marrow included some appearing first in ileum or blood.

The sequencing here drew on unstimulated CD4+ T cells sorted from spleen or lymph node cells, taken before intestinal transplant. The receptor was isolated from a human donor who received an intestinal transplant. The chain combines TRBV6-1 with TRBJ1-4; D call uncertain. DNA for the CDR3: TGTGCCAGCACGCACGAGGGAATAGGGGAAAAACTGTTTTTT. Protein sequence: CASTHEGIGEKLFF.